This T cell receptor beta chain was profiled in a study of regulatory T cells in long-lasting Graves disease. The CDR3 is made up of 13 amino acids. Germline CDR1 reads MGHRA; CDR2 reads YSYEKL. Broader study findings: Whereas new patients shared 800 to 1,000 public clonotypes, persistent patients shared more, at 2,741.

Time point here: persistent/refractory GD, antithyroid drugs over 5 years with positive TRAb. With RNA extracted from PBMCs as input, the TCR library was made. Patients met American Thyroid Association criteria for Graves' disease. Approximately 9.6-milliliter peripheral blood samples went into EDTA tubes. This clonotype was seen many times. Its target is not known. The junction does not match germline at one end; this may be a read error. To make TCR beta libraries, researchers used iRepertoire HTBI primers and Arm-PCR of CDR3 regions. In the source study's methods: Throughout the samples, researchers identified some 62 TRBV and approximately 15 TRBJ segments. TCRdb re-called the multiplex PCR reads through MiXCR, storing one row per CDR3 protein. What appears here as the V and J calls and clone size reflects TCRdb's work, not the paper's. The data hold approximately 470,000 distinct CDR3 sequences, with under 25% observed a single time.

The receptor was derived from a female donor with Graves disease. The V call is TRBV4-1, the J call TRBJ1-2; D gene uncertain. The sample was peripheral blood mononuclear cells (PBMCs), taken when the disease was refractory, from a patient treated with antithyroid drugs. As DNA, the CDR3 is TGTGCCAGCAGTTCCGGAGTAGGCTATGGCTACACCTTC. Translating it yields CASSSGVGYGYTF.